This TCR beta chain is drawn from a study of blood T cells in healthy people across ages. Study-level results: Per million T cells, TCR beta diversity dropped roughly linearly as age increased. Changes in expanded clonotypes were possibly confounded, as the CMV status of donors was unknown.

PCR was performed a second time for roughly 7 to 11 cycles using a sample-barcoded 5' primer and a J-beta primer mix. Every cDNA molecule carried a tag from a template-switch adaptor bearing 12 random nucleotides. TCRdb passed the 5' RACE reads through MiXCR, listing each CDR3 protein once. The sample lists 1.2 million to 1.5 million distinct CDR3 sequences, approximately 38% seen once, with roughly 7.9% in the top ten. From germline, CDR1 is SGHAT and CDR2 FQNNGV. Trimming left V 5 bases short and J 4 bases short, with 12 bases between. The CDR3 consists of 14 residues. Peripheral blood, ten milliliters per donor, was collected. Points on this clonotype: The antigen remains unidentified.

This rearrangement joins TRBV11-2 to TRBJ1-3; no clear D gene. The sequence derives from a woman between 18 and 29 years old in good health. The sample consisted of blood. CDR3 amino acids: CASSRHGGGNTIYF. DNA for the CDR3: TGTGCCAGCAGCCGTCATGGCGGGGGAAACACCATATATTTT.